This T cell receptor beta chain emerged from a study of early T cells in non-severe SARS-CoV-2 infection (dated by TCRdb to 2020 to 2022). Broadly, across the study: Because TCR sequencing relied on bulk RNA taken from unsorted whole blood, pairing of alpha and beta chains was not possible.

To prepare the library, 5' RACE was applied. This sample was sequenced with a NextSeq 500. To correct for sequencing error and PCR bias, the TCR library protocol tagged individual cDNA molecules with unique molecular identifiers. TCR alpha and beta chains were both sequenced, and the abundances of alpha and beta sequences in each sample were closely correlated with each other. Per the authors' processing: Decombinator V4 was used to perform V gene, J gene and CDR3 annotation of TCR sequences. Expanded TCRs were defined as changing significantly between any two time points under a Poisson model with p below 0.0001. Abundances of TCRs were expressed as counts per million after normalisation to the total number of TCRs sequenced in each sample. TRAV1-2 paired with TRAJ12, TRAJ20 or TRAJ33 defined MAIT TCRs, while TRAV10 paired with TRAJ18 defined iNKT TCRs. VDJdb, accessed 1 November 2021, was searched for CMV, EBV and SARS-CoV-2 annotated TCRs, excluding TCRs annotated for multiple antigens. TCRdb reprocessing: public reads trimmed at Q25 with fastp, clones called with MiXCR, in-frame beta chains kept. Every CDR3 protein is listed once, alongside the most common genes and DNA of its rows. None of the V and J calls come from the authors' own analysis; TCRdb made them. Within this sample are tens of thousands of distinct CDR3 sequences, with more than 15% of them counted one time only. The top ten clonotypes cover about 8.2% of the sample.

Set within a cohort of healthcare workers in London, UK, this nested case-control study involved weekly PCR testing of nasopharyngeal swabs along with blood sampling. Between 23 and 31 March 2020, the week of the UK lockdown, healthcare workers were enrolled and then followed up weekly for as long as 16 weeks. Results and caveats for the whole study, not just this receptor: Matching against VDJdb was skewed toward anti-spike CD8 responses, likely underestimated virus-specific expansions, and missed private and CD4 specificities.

Counted from cysteine to phenylalanine, this CDR3 has 16 amino acids. Kept here is only the CDR3 DNA, which spans 48 bases and is read in frame from base 1. CDR1 and CDR2 were assigned from the germline V gene as SNHLY and FYNNEI. A distance of 12 bases separates the germline ends of V and J, which lose 0 bases and 1 base respectively. This clonotype was seen a few times. Its antigen remains undetermined. No much larger clone is present one base from it, and per-base qualities are unavailable. The chain is made from TRBV2 and TRBJ2-5, with TRBD2 tentatively as D gene (6 bases match). Here the sequenced sample was whole blood, taken at baseline. The receptor was derived from an adult who was a healthcare worker with PCR-confirmed SARS-CoV-2 infection or an uninfected control (not recorded which). The DNA sequence is as follows: TGTGCCAGCAGTGAAGCCCATGGCGGGATCCAAGAGACCCAGTACTTC. Translation gives CASSEAHGGIQETQYF.